The 23 T cell receptor beta chains in this list originate from one sample, sequenced in a study of blood T cell repertoires in COVID-19 (dated by TCRdb to the early 2020s). Library creation used the immunoSEQ multiplex PCR assay. This immuneACCESS table, as held by TCRdb, lists in-frame sequences with V and J called but not all clones. Of the missing ones, under half trace to an unresolved V gene in checked studies; the others have no known cause. Within this sample are tens of thousands of clones, with around 86% of them counted one time only. 29% of the sample comes from the top ten. The specimen was peripheral blood. The receptors derive from an elderly woman with active or convalescent COVID-19.

V and J are TRBV18 and TRBJ2-2; 8 bases align to TRBD1. The CDR3 is 16 residues long. V lost 3 bases and J lost 1; bases outside the gene matches: 4. From germline, CDR1 is KGHSH and CDR2 LQKENI. The CDR3 DNA sequence: TGTGCCAGCTCACCTTGGGGACAGGAGAACACCGGGGAGCTGTTTTTT. Translating gives CASSPWGQENTGELFF.

The chain joins TRBV19 to TRBJ1-2; TRBD1 is a possible D gene (6 bases). The CDR3 extends over 15 amino acids. CDR1 is LNHDA, CDR2 SQIVND, per germline (reference sequence). Trimming shortened V by 4 bases and J by 0 bases, and 12 bases separated the two germline ends. The CDR3 is CASSKGTISNYGYTF. The CDR3 nucleotides are TGTGCCAGTAGTAAGGGGACAATATCTAACTATGGCTACACCTTC.

This clone was recorded once. This chain uses TRBV19 with TRBJ2-6, with 7 bases lining up with TRBD1. After removal of 7 bases from V and 0 bases from J, the junction contained 3 bases not matched to a gene. This CDR3 region has 15 residues. CDR1 LNHDA and CDR2 SQIVND come from the germline V gene (reference sequence). The chain's CDR3 is CASTQGISGANVLTF. CDR3 in DNA: TGTGCCAGTACACAGGGGATCTCTGGGGCCAACGTCCTGACTTTC.

This clone was detected only a few times. The genes are TRBV29-1 and TRBJ1-4, with unresolved D. Germline V lookup: CDR1 SQVTM, CDR2 ANQGSEA. The CDR3 spans 12 residues. V was trimmed by 4 bases and J by 3 bases, leaving 6 bases between them. The CDR3 sequence is CSVGQANEKLFF. The CDR3 DNA reads TGCAGCGTTGGGCAAGCTAATGAAAAACTGTTTTTT.

This clone has a handful of counts. V usage is TRBV30 and J usage is TRBJ2-7; maybe TRBD1 (5 bases). Germline CDR1 and CDR2: GTSNPN and SVGIG (reference sequence). Trimming shortened V by 2 bases and J by 0 bases, and 14 bases separated the two germline ends. The CDR3 extends over 15 amino acids. CDR3 region: CAWSHTGKSSYEQYF. The DNA for the CDR3 is TGTGCCTGGAGTCACACAGGTAAAAGCTCCTACGAGCAGTACTTC.

The V gene is TRBV25-1, the J gene TRBJ1-2; 8 bases agree with TRBD1. This CDR3 is built from 17 residues. The junction had 9 bases not matched to a gene; V was cut back by 0 bases and J by 3 bases. CDR1 is MGHDK and CDR2 is SYGVNS in the germline V gene. This chain's CDR3 is CASSEYGFDRGHYGYTF. The CDR3 DNA is TGTGCCAGCAGTGAATATGGGTTCGACAGGGGTCACTATGGCTACACCTTC.

V usage is TRBV11-3 and J usage is TRBJ2-3, with TRBD2 matching 10 bases. Germline V lookup: CDR1 SGHNT, CDR2 YENEEA. Germline trimming cut 0 bases from V and 6 bases from J; bases unmatched to any gene: 3. The length of the CDR3 is 15 residues. CDR3 nucleotides: TGTGCCAGCAGCTTAGAAGCGGGGGGGCCGGATACGCAGTATTTT. Its translation: CASSLEAGGPDTQYF.

The chain is built from TRBV7-6 and TRBJ1-4; 8 bases fit TRBD1. Germline-derived CDR1 and CDR2 are SGHVS and FNYEAQ. Losses at the gene ends were 4 bases for V and 0 bases for J; bases not matched to a gene: 10. The CDR3 has 18 amino acids. CDR3 loop: CASSSRPGQASTNEKLFF. In nucleotides, the CDR3 is TGTGCCAGCAGCTCCCGACCGGGACAGGCCTCAACTAATGAAAAACTGTTTTTT.

This chain uses TRBV9 with TRBJ2-5; 13 nucleotides match TRBD2. Germline CDR1 and CDR2: SGDLS and YYNGEE. The CDR3 loop spans 16 amino acids. The V segment lost 4 bases and the J segment 5 bases; nucleotides outside the gene matches: 8. For the CDR3, the DNA is TGTGCCAGCAGCCCGTCACTAGCGGGGGGGATGGAGACCCAGTACTTC. It translates to CASSPSLAGGMETQYF.

This clone has more than one count but fewer than ten. J is TRBJ1-4 and V is TRBV4-1; D gene uncertain. Trimming removed 1 base from V and 4 bases from J, with 13 bases in between. Germline V gene data show CDR1 as MGHRA and CDR2 as YSYEKL. The CDR3 runs 16 residues. Written as DNA, the CDR3 is TGCGCCAGCAGCCAAGTAAAAGCGGAAATTAATGAAAAACTGTTTTTT. The encoded protein is CASSQVKAEINEKLFF.

The rearrangement links TRBV28 to TRBJ1-3; D is perhaps TRBD1 (6 bases). Looked up from germline, CDR1 is MDHEN and CDR2 is SYDVKM. The V gene lost 5 bases and the J gene lost 0 bases, with 8 bases spanning the gap. The CDR3 sequence is 14 residues long. The chain's CDR3 is CASSKTGSGNTIYF. CDR3 DNA sequence: TGTGCCAGCAGTAAGACAGGCTCTGGAAACACCATATATTTT.

The chain joins TRBV7-2 to TRBJ2-1, with D hard to call. The CDR3 spans 15 residues. V was pared by 5 bases and J by 1 base, with 12 bases between. Per germline, CDR1 SGHTA and CDR2 FQGNSA. The CDR3 reads CASSVSVNSYNEQFF. The CDR3 bases are TGTGCCAGCAGCGTATCGGTCAATTCCTACAATGAGCAGTTCTTC.

The chain joins TRBV7-2 to TRBJ2-2, with 9 bases lining up with TRBD2. CDR1 and CDR2 from the germline V gene are SGHTA and FQGNSA. The J segment lost 5 bases and the V segment lost 6 bases, leaving 10 bases of the junction unmatched. The CDR3 has 16 residues. The CDR3, as DNA: TGTGCCAGCAGTTGGAAGCGGGGGGCCGAAACCGGGGAGCTGTTTTTT. It translates to CASSWKRGAETGELFF.

This clone was detected only once. CDR3 region: CASTLSRPQETQYF. The CDR3 DNA reads as TGTGCCAGCACCCTCTCTAGGCCACAAGAGACCCAGTACTTC. The chain couples TRBV7-2 to TRBJ2-5; D is uncertain. V dropped 7 bases and J dropped 2 bases, with 14 bases sitting between them. There are 14 residues in the CDR3. CDR1 and CDR2 (germline): SGHTA, FQGNSA.

The rearrangement uses TRBV28 and TRBJ1-3; 7 bases match TRBD1. The germline V gene encodes CDR1 MDHEN and CDR2 SYDVKM. The V segment lost 7 bases and the J segment 10 bases; nucleotides outside the gene matches: 16. The CDR3 runs to 15 residues. The CDR3 bases are TGTGCCAGCACCAAATCCCTAGGACAGGTGTCAACCATATATTTT. It is translated as CASTKSLGQVSTIYF.

V and J are TRBV29-1 and TRBJ2-1; 8 bases match TRBD1. Germline CDR1 and CDR2: SQVTM and ANQGSEA. The CDR3 is 12 amino acids. V lost 7 bases to trimming and J lost 8 bases; unmatched junction nucleotides: 7. In DNA form, the CDR3 reads TGCAGCGCCCCGGTGGACAGGGATGAGCAGTTCTTC. Its translation: CSAPVDRDEQFF.

The V call is TRBV19, the J call TRBJ2-2; 7 bases agree with TRBD1. V was clipped by 5 bases and J by 6 bases; unmatched bases: 9. This CDR3 has 15 residues. CDR1 and CDR2 from the germline V gene are LNHDA and SQIVND (reference sequence). CDR3: CASSSGTVTPGELFF. The DNA for the CDR3 is TGTGCCAGTAGTTCCGGGACAGTAACCCCCGGGGAGCTGTTTTTT. The whole variable domain, filled in from reference TRBV19 and TRBJ2-2, reads DGGITQSPKYLFRKEGQNVTLSCEQNLNHDAMYWYRQDPGQGLRLIYYSQIVNDFQKGDIAEGYSVSREKKESFPLTVTSAQKNPTAFYLCASSSGTVTPGELFFGEGSRLTVL.

V and J are TRBV9 and TRBJ2-2; D gene unclear. Trimming stripped 2 bases from V and 1 base from J, with 6 bases between. This CDR3 contains 14 residues. The germline V gene has CDR1 SGDLS and CDR2 YYNGEE. The CDR3 DNA sequence: TGTGCCAGCAGCGTTGTACAGAACACCGGGGAGCTGTTTTTT. It is translated as CASSVVQNTGELFF.

This clone was observed a handful of times. The chain's CDR3 is CASSYTSANEKLFF. The CDR3 DNA sequence: TGCGCCAGCAGCTATACTTCGGCTAATGAAAAACTGTTTTTT. The J gene is TRBJ1-4, the V gene TRBV5-1; D is unresolved. Between the trimmed V and J ends, which lost 3 bases and 3 bases, there was a span of 9 bases. The CDR3 sequence is 14 residues long. Germline V gene data show CDR1 as SGHRS and CDR2 as YFSETQ.

The chain is built from TRBV4-3 and TRBJ2-5, with TRBD1 identical over 7 bases. The length of the CDR3 is 15 residues. Trimming cost V 0 bases and J 2 bases; bases outside gene matches: 3. CDR1 and CDR2 from the germline V gene are LGHNA and YSLEER. The CDR3 coding sequence is TGCGCCAGCAGCCAAGATCCACAGGGGCAAGAGACCCAGTACTTC. Encoded protein: CASSQDPQGQETQYF.

Points on this clone: The sample contains more than one DNA sequence encoding this CDR3. The chain combines TRBV20-1 with TRBJ2-7; 7 nucleotides line up with TRBD1. Germline V gene sequence: CDR1 DFQATT, CDR2 SNEGSKA (reference sequence). V shed 6 bases and J 3 bases; nucleotides not matched to a gene: 2. This CDR3 comprises 11 residues. The CDR3 here is CSARDSYEQYF. The CDR3 DNA sequence: TGCAGTGCCCGGGACAGCTACGAGCAGTACTTC.

The gene calls are TRBV19 and TRBJ2-6, with D possibly matching TRBD2 (5 bases). The CDR3 is made up of 13 amino acids. Germline V gene sequence: CDR1 LNHDA, CDR2 SQIVND (reference sequence). Trimming stripped 8 bases from V and 1 base from J, with 6 bases between. The CDR3, as DNA: TGTGCCAGTGGACTTTCTGGGGCCAACGTCCTGACTTTC. Amino acids: CASGLSGANVLTF.

The chain uses TRBV7-9 and TRBJ1-5; TRBD1 might be the D (5 bases). V lost 5 bases to trimming and J lost 1 base, with 12 bases between them. In germline, CDR1 is SEHNR, CDR2 FQNEAQ (reference sequence). CDR3 length: 15 amino acids. The CDR3 nucleotides read TGTGCCAGCAGCCCGCGGGGGGGGAGCAATCAGCCCCAGCATTTT. It yields the protein CASSPRGGSNQPQHF.